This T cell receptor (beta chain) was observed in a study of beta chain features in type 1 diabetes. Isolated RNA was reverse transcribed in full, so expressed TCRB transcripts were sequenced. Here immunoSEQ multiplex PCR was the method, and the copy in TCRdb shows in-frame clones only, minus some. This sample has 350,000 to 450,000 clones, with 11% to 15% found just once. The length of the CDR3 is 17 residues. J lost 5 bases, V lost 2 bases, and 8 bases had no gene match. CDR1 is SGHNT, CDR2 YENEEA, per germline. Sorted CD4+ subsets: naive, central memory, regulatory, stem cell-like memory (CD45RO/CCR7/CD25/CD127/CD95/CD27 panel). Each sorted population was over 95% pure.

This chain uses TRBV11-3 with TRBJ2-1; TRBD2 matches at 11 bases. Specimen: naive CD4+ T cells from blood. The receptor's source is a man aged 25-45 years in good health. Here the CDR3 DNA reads TGTGCCAGCAGCTTATCATTCGGGACTAGCGGCGACAATGAGCAGTTCTTC. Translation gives CASSLSFGTSGDNEQFF. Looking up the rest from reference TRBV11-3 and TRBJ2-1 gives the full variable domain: EAGVVQSPRYKIIEKKQPVAFWCNPISGHNTLYWYLQNLGQGPELLIRYENEEAVDDSQLPKDRFSAERLKGVDSTLKIQPAELGDSAVYLCASSLSFGTSGDNEQFFGPGTRLTVL.